This record looks at one T cell receptor beta chain sequence and its context. At one of its ends the junction is not consistent with the germline gene, which may arise from a read error. Alongside a J-beta primer mix, a sample-barcoded 5' primer served in a second PCR lasting about 7 to 12 cycles. TCRdb redid the calling of the 5' RACE reads with MiXCR, one entry per CDR3 protein. The repertoire has fewer than 800,000 distinct CDR3 sequences, about 30% of them found once; the top ten carry 15% to 19%. There are 15 residues in the CDR3. These data belong to a study of blood T cells in healthy people across ages.

This receptor was taken from a woman of 80 years or more in good health. The sequencing input was blood. The V call is TRBV12-3 or TRBV12-4, the J call TRBJ2-3; D is perhaps TRBD1 or TRBD2 (5 bases each). CDR3 coding DNA: TGTGCCAGCAGTTTAGCGGGGGTGAGCACAGATGCGCAGTATTTT. It codes for CASSLAGVSTDAQYF.